A single sample gave rise to the 27 T cell receptor beta chains below, sequenced in a study of T cell repertoires in cytomegalovirus infection. These receptors' targets are unknown. TCRdb passed the reads through MiXCR, listing each CDR3 protein once. The repertoire consists of hundreds of thousands of distinct CDR3 sequences, with approximately 30% occurring once and the leading ten covering approximately 13%. Here the sequenced sample was cultured CD8+ T cells from PBMCs, taken from culture after CMV antigen stimulation. The receptors stem from a human donor in good health (CMV status not recorded). Some clones in this sample may be carry-over from other donors' samples.

This clonotype was picked up many times. The chain employs TRBV5-1 and TRBJ2-2, with 14 bases fitting TRBD2. Trimming removed 3 bases from V and 0 bases from J; junction bases left unmatched: 10. Per the germline V gene, CDR1 is SGHRS and CDR2 is YFSETQ. The CDR3 runs to 20 residues. The CDR3 sequence is CASSYGTSGGHQTNTGELFF. The CDR3 nucleotides are TGCGCCAGCAGCTACGGGACTAGCGGGGGCCACCAGACGAACACCGGGGAGCTGTTTTTT.

J is TRBJ1-6 and V is TRBV28; 8 bases align to TRBD1. The germline V gene encodes CDR1 MDHEN and CDR2 SYDVKM. The CDR3 consists of 15 residues. Unmatched junction bases numbered 6, after V lost 4 bases and J lost 7 bases. CDR3 residues: CASSSRTGRNSPLHF. The CDR3 DNA reads TGTGCCAGCAGTTCCCGGACAGGGAGGAATTCACCCCTCCACTTT.

This clonotype was found a few times. This chain joins TRBV10-2 and TRBJ1-2, with D maybe TRBD1 (6 bases). CDR3 size: 20 residues. Germline loops: CDR1 WSHSY, CDR2 SAAADI. The V gene lost 0 bases and the J gene lost 0 bases, with 23 bases spanning the gap. CDR3 sequence: CASSESGTGLGPSANYGYTF. CDR3 nucleotides: TGCGCCAGCAGTGAGTCGGGCACAGGGCTAGGTCCATCCGCTAACTATGGCTACACCTTC.

This clonotype was detected only a few times. This rearrangement joins TRBV6-1 to TRBJ2-7, with TRBD2 identical over 13 bases. V was clipped by 7 bases and J by 0 bases; unmatched bases: 6. In germline, CDR1 is MNHNS, CDR2 SASEGT. The CDR3 is 16 amino acids. CDR3 region: CASNPWTSGGSYEQYF. The CDR3 nucleotides read TGTGCCAGCAATCCGTGGACTAGCGGGGGCTCCTACGAGCAGTACTTC.

The chain uses TRBV5-6 and TRBJ2-7; TRBD2 agrees at 9 bases. J was trimmed by 2 bases and V by 1 base; bases with no gene match: 4. Germline-derived CDR1 and CDR2 are SGHDT and YYEEEE. There are 15 residues in the CDR3. The CDR3 DNA reads as TGTGCCAGCAGCTTGCTGACTAGCGGACCCTACGAGCAGTACTTC. Its protein is CASSLLTSGPYEQYF.

The chain links TRBV6-1 to TRBJ2-1, with 9 bases lining up with TRBD1. The CDR3 is 14 residues long. J lost 7 bases, V lost 3 bases, and 4 bases had no gene match. Germline CDR1 and CDR2: MNHNS and SASEGT. This CDR3 reads CASSEGQGINEQFF. The CDR3 DNA reads TGTGCCAGCAGTGAGGGACAGGGAATAAATGAGCAGTTCTTC.

This clonotype was detected a few times. The J gene is TRBJ2-2, the V gene TRBV18, with a possible D match to TRBD1 (5 bases). V dropped 1 base and J dropped 2 bases, with 14 bases sitting between them. The CDR3 covers 17 residues. The V gene's germline CDR1 is KGHSH and CDR2 LQKENI. The CDR3 DNA reads TGTGCCAGCTCACCACTAATGAGGACAAAAAACACCGGGGAGCTGTTTTTT. This sequence encodes CASSPLMRTKNTGELFF.

In its sample, this clonotype was seen a few times. The chain is built from TRBV19 and TRBJ2-1, with 8 bases that match TRBD1. The CDR3 is 16 amino acids. Germline V gives CDR1 LNHDA, CDR2 SQIVND (reference sequence). The trim removed 3 bases at V and 9 bases at J, leaving 13 bases unmatched. The CDR3 DNA reads TGTGCCAGTAGTATGGGTTTGGACAGGGTCTGGGGTGAGCAGTTCTTC. This gives the protein CASSMGLDRVWGEQFF.

The rearrangement links TRBV7-3 to TRBJ2-1, with 13 positions matching TRBD2. Germline CDR1 is SGHTA and CDR2 is FQGTGA. J was trimmed by 7 bases and V by 1 base; bases with no gene match: 1. The CDR3 runs to 15 residues. The CDR3 DNA follows: TGTGCCAGCAGCTTAAGGGGACTAGCGGGGAATGAGCAGTTCTTC. Its protein product is CASSLRGLAGNEQFF.

The chain uses TRBV9 and TRBJ2-5, with 9 positions matching TRBD1. The CDR3 is 17 residues long. The junction had 7 bases not matched to a gene; V was cut back by 0 bases and J by 1 base. The germline gives CDR1 SGDLS, CDR2 YYNGEE. CDR3: CASSVVGGTGIQETQYF. The CDR3 coding sequence is TGTGCCAGCAGCGTAGTTGGGGGGACAGGGATCCAAGAGACCCAGTACTTC. Looking up the rest from reference TRBV9 and TRBJ2-5 gives the full variable domain: DSGVTQTPKHLITATGQRVTLRCSPRSGDLSVYWYQQSLDQGLQFLIQYYNGEERAKGNILERFSAQQFPDLHSELNLSSLELGDSALYFCASSVVGGTGIQETQYFGPGTRLLVL.

The chain employs TRBV7-2 and TRBJ2-7; TRBD1 matches 10 bases. Unmatched junction bases numbered 17, after V lost 1 base and J lost 5 bases. This CDR3 has 19 amino acids. Germline-derived CDR1 and CDR2 are SGHTA and FQGNSA. CDR3 nucleotides: TGTGCCAGCAGCTTAGGATACTACCCCGGGACAGGGGTTAGCAACGAGCAGTACGTC. Amino acid sequence: CASSLGYYPGTGVSNEQYV.

This chain joins TRBV6-6 and TRBJ2-7, with 8 bases identical to TRBD1. Germline trimming cut 7 bases from V and 4 bases from J; bases unmatched to any gene: 12. Germline V CDR1 and CDR2: MNHNY, SVGAGI (reference sequence). CDR3 size: 15 residues. The CDR3 region is CASKQGRGQGYEQYV. The CDR3 nucleotides read TGTGCCAGCAAGCAAGGCAGGGGGCAGGGTTACGAGCAGTACGTC.

This clonotype was observed a few times. The CDR3 sequence: CAISEPGTGVHNEQFF. CDR3 coding DNA: TGTGCCATCAGTGAGCCCGGGACAGGGGTCCACAATGAGCAGTTCTTC. The J gene is TRBJ2-1, the V gene TRBV10-3; 10 bases align to TRBD1. CDR1 is ENHRY, CDR2 SYGVKD, per germline. The CDR3 contains 16 residues. V dropped 2 bases and J dropped 5; count of bases not matched to a gene: 6.

The chain joins TRBV27 to TRBJ1-5; D is undetermined. This CDR3 contains 14 residues. Germline CDR1 is MNHEY and CDR2 is SMNVEV (reference sequence). Trimming cost V 9 bases and J 1 base, with 13 bases left between them. In DNA form, the CDR3 reads TGTGCCAGTTCTGGGGAAAACAGCAATCAGCCCCAGCATTTT. Its translation: CASSGENSNQPQHF.

This clonotype was observed a handful of times. The V and J genes are TRBV7-8 and TRBJ1-1, with D possibly matching TRBD1 (5 bases). There are 12 residues in the CDR3. The germline V gene has CDR1 SGHVS and CDR2 FQNEAQ. The V gene lost 4 bases and the J gene lost 7 bases, with 10 bases spanning the gap. CDR3 residues: CASSSGPGEAFF. CDR3 coding DNA: TGTGCCAGCAGCTCAGGGCCAGGTGAAGCTTTCTTT.

The chain combines TRBV12-3 or TRBV12-4 with TRBJ1-2; tentative D call: TRBD1 (5 bases). The CDR3 has 14 amino acids. The germline V and J ends were trimmed by 4 bases and 4 bases, with 13 bases remaining between them. The CDR3 DNA reads TGTGCCAGCAGTTGGATTGACAGAAGCTATGGCTACACCTTC. Protein sequence: CASSWIDRSYGYTF.

This clonotype was recorded a few times. The CDR3 is CASSSRGRGVYGYTF. CDR3 DNA sequence: TGTGCCAGCAGCTCGCGCGGTCGGGGGGTCTATGGCTACACCTTC. The chain recombines TRBV7-9 with TRBJ1-2; possible D gene TRBD1, 5 bases. Germline loops: CDR1 SEHNR, CDR2 FQNEAQ (reference sequence). CDR3 size: 15 residues. The V end was cut by 4 bases, the J end by 4 bases, with 16 bases between.

In regard to this clonotype: The junction departs from germline at one end; a sequencing error may be responsible. This chain links TRBV11-2 with TRBJ2-5, with D unclear. Germline V gene lookup returns CDR1 SGHAT and CDR2 FQNNGV. The CDR3 totals 16 residues. In DNA form, the CDR3 reads TGTGCCAGCAGCCAGATTGGTCAGTCGCTACGCGAGACCCAGAACTTC. This translates into CASSQIGQSLRETQNF.

This clonotype has just a few counts. The chain joins TRBV27 to TRBJ1-5; D is unresolved. CDR1 and CDR2 from the germline V gene are MNHEY and SMNVEV (reference sequence). Trimming stripped 4 bases from V and 3 bases from J, with 7 bases between. The CDR3 is made up of 13 amino acids. The CDR3 DNA reads as TGTGCCAGCAGTTCGGGAATCAATCAGCCCCAGCATTTT. Its protein is CASSSGINQPQHF.

This clonotype appeared a few times. DNA for the CDR3: TGTGCCAGCAGCCCCCGACGGGGGAAAAAAGAGACCCAGTACTTC. Amino acids: CASSPRRGKKETQYF. The chain couples TRBV7-8 to TRBJ2-5; D possibly corresponds to TRBD2 (6 bases). The CDR3 consists of 15 residues. Trimming pared 5 bases from V and 3 bases from J, leaving 16 bases between. CDR1 is SGHVS, CDR2 FQNEAQ, per germline.

This clonotype turned up a few times. The J gene is TRBJ2-2, the V gene TRBV5-6, with TRBD1 as a possible D gene (6 bases). Trimming removed 1 base from V and 2 bases from J, with 12 bases in between. This CDR3 comprises 16 residues. The germline V gene encodes CDR1 SGHDT and CDR2 YYEEEE. For the CDR3, the DNA is TGTGCCAGCAGCTTGACAACAGGGAAAAACACCGGGGAGCTGTTTTTT. Its translation is CASSLTTGKNTGELFF.

The chain couples TRBV12-3 or TRBV12-4 to TRBJ2-6, with 9 nucleotides matching TRBD1. J was trimmed by 3 bases and V by 7 bases; bases with no gene match: 16. The CDR3 extends over 19 amino acids. CDR3 sequence (DNA): TGTGCCAGCATCACCCTTACAGGGGGCGCCCAAGGTGGGGCCAACGTCCTGACTTTC. Its translation: CASITLTGGAQGGANVLTF.

This clonotype occurred a few times. The rearrangement links TRBV6-5 to TRBJ2-3; D is possibly TRBD2 (6 bases). The CDR3 has 16 amino acids. V lost 6 bases and J lost 0, with 16 bases in between. CDR1 MNHEY and CDR2 SVGAGI come from the germline V gene. The CDR3 bases are TGTGCCAGCAGATCTTCACCTAGCGCAAGCACAGATACGCAGTATTTT. It is translated as CASRSSPSASTDTQYF.

The chain links TRBV11-2 to TRBJ2-7; perhaps TRBD2 as D (5 bases). CDR3 length: 13 residues. Trimming took off 1 base at V and 6 bases at J, with 10 bases between the two ends. CDR1 is SGHAT and CDR2 is FQNNGV in the germline V gene. CDR3 residues: CASSLARAGEQYV. The CDR3 region has the DNA TGTGCCAGCAGCTTAGCAAGGGCGGGCGAGCAGTACGTC.

The chain uses TRBV18 and TRBJ2-5; possible D gene TRBD1, 6 bases. Deletions cut 0 bases from V and 5 bases from J, with 7 bases between. The CDR3 spans 13 residues. The V gene's germline CDR1 is KGHSH and CDR2 LQKENI. The CDR3 DNA reads as TGTGCCAGCTCACCACCGGACAGTGAGACCCAGTACTTC. It encodes CASSPPDSETQYF.

This clonotype was detected once. The chain is built from TRBV6-8 and TRBJ2-2; D possibly corresponds to TRBD1 (5 bases). With 2 bases removed from V and 7 bases from J, the gap between germline ends came to 11 bases. CDR1 and CDR2 from the germline V gene are MNHGY and SAAAGT. The CDR3 consists of 14 residues. CDR3 DNA: TGTGCCAGCAGTTACGGCAGGGTAATCGGGGAGCTGTTTTTT. It yields the protein CASSYGRVIGELFF.

CDR3 sequence (DNA): TGTGCCAGCAGTTTCATAGGACAGGTTGAGGATGGCTACACCTTC. Encoded protein: CASSFIGQVEDGYTF. The chain employs TRBV27 and TRBJ1-2, with TRBD1 matching over 7 bases. CDR3 length: 15 amino acids. V dropped 3 bases and J dropped 6; count of bases not matched to a gene: 10. Germline V gives CDR1 MNHEY, CDR2 SMNVEV (reference sequence).